The 29 T cell receptor beta chains in this list originate from one sample, sequenced in a study of response to subunit inactivated influenza vaccine (dated by TCRdb to 2017 to 2018). Libraries were prepared through RT-PCR. The instrument given in TCRdb is Illumina HiSeq 2500. TCRdb's own reprocessing of the public reads used fastp at Q25 and MiXCR and kept productive beta chains. Each entry merges the rows of one CDR3 protein and shows their most common DNA and genes. For this sample the table gives about 780,000 distinct CDR3 sequences, of which around a sixth were detected only once. The leading ten clones occupy 11% of the sample. Sample: PBMCs from blood, taken about 5 days after vaccination. The receptors derive from a man aged 45-65 years who received an inactivated influenza vaccine. Donor details come from another sample of the same person, matched by shared clones.

The rearrangement links TRBV7-2 to TRBJ2-1; D is unresolved. Trimming left V 2 bases short and J 10 bases short, with 9 bases between. Germline CDR1 SGHTA, CDR2 FQGNSA. The CDR3 contains 12 residues. For the CDR3, the DNA is TGTGCCAGCAGCTTAATGGCGTCCGAGCAGTTCTTC. It specifies CASSLMASEQFF.

V usage is TRBV15 and J usage is TRBJ1-5; D gene ambiguous. Germline lookup yields CDR1 LNHNV and CDR2 YYDKDF (reference sequence). The CDR3 spans 15 residues. Trimming shortened V by 4 bases and J by 2 bases, and 12 bases separated the two germline ends. As DNA, the CDR3 is TGTGCCACCAGCATGTCCCGGCTAGGCAATCAGCCCCAGCATTTT. It is translated as CATSMSRLGNQPQHF.

The chain combines TRBV5-1 with TRBJ2-4, with D perhaps TRBD1 (6 bases). The germline V and J ends were trimmed by 2 bases and 8 bases, with 17 bases remaining between them. CDR1 is SGHRS and CDR2 is YFSETQ in the germline V gene. CDR3 length equals 15 residues. The CDR3 DNA follows: TGCGCCAGCAGCTTTGGGAGTACGGACAGTGACATTCAGTACTTC. Its translation is CASSFGSTDSDIQYF.

This chain joins TRBV6-1 and TRBJ2-4; 9 bases match TRBD2. Germline CDR1 MNHNS, CDR2 SASEGT. J gave up 2 bases and V 6 bases, and 5 bases lay outside the gene matches. The CDR3 loop spans 15 amino acids. CDR3 DNA: TGTGCCAGCAGCCGTGGACTAGCGTCCAAAAACATTCAGTACTTC. As protein: CASSRGLASKNIQYF.

The table lists this clonotype with many counts. This sequence joins TRBV29-1 and TRBJ2-3; 7 bases are shared with TRBD1. Trimming removed 6 bases from V and 0 bases from J; junction bases left unmatched: 9. This CDR3 spans 15 amino acids. The germline gives CDR1 SQVTM, CDR2 ANQGSEA. The CDR3: CSVIRGYTSTDTQYF. CDR3 sequence (DNA): TGCAGCGTGATCAGGGGGTATACTAGCACAGATACGCAGTATTTT.

The rearrangement joins TRBV6-5 to TRBJ2-7, with 11 nucleotides matching TRBD1. The CDR3 loop spans 16 amino acids. Germline CDR1 is MNHEY and CDR2 is SVGAGI. The trim removed 0 bases at V and 6 bases at J, leaving 7 bases unmatched. The CDR3 protein is CASSYSSGTGGLEQYF. The DNA for the CDR3 is TGTGCCAGCAGTTACTCCTCCGGGACAGGGGGGCTCGAGCAGTACTTC.

V is TRBV5-1 and J is TRBJ2-3; 8 nucleotides agree with TRBD2. The CDR3 is 16 residues long. V dropped 0 bases and J dropped 2; count of bases not matched to a gene: 5. CDR1 is SGHRS and CDR2 is YFSETQ in the germline V gene. CDR3 coding DNA: TGCGCCAGCAGCTTGGGGCGGGGGGCCAACACAGATACGCAGTATTTT. Its protein is CASSLGRGANTDTQYF.

The rearrangement joins TRBV5-1 to TRBJ2-1; D call uncertain. V was shortened by 4 bases and J by 8 bases, with 10 bases between the two germline ends. The CDR3 runs 12 residues. From germline, CDR1 is SGHRS and CDR2 YFSETQ. The chain's CDR3 is CASSITTDEQFF. The CDR3, as DNA: TGCGCCAGCAGCATAACGACCGATGAGCAGTTCTTC.

The chain combines TRBV9 with TRBJ2-2; TRBD2 aligns across 12 bases. Germline V gene sequence: CDR1 SGDLS, CDR2 YYNGEE. With 3 bases clipped from V and 10 bases from J, the junction kept 7 bases outside the gene matches. This CDR3 region has 15 residues. CDR3 in amino acids: CASSAPSGRAEELFF. The CDR3 DNA reads TGTGCCAGCAGCGCTCCTAGCGGGAGGGCAGAGGAGCTGTTTTTT.

The rearrangement links TRBV20-1 to TRBJ2-6, with D perhaps TRBD1 (6 bases). The V and J ends lost 6 bases and 12 bases respectively, with 21 bases between them. Germline-derived CDR1 and CDR2 are DFQATT and SNEGSKA (reference sequence). The CDR3 is 14 residues long. CDR3 amino acids: CSATDRLPLFVLTF. In DNA, the CDR3 is TGCAGTGCCACAGACAGGTTGCCCCTTTTCGTCCTGACTTTC.

The chain employs TRBV7-2 and TRBJ2-5, with a possible D match to TRBD2 (6 bases). The CDR3 contains 15 residues. Trimming removed 2 bases from V and 0 bases from J, with 10 bases in between. Looked up from germline, CDR1 is SGHTA and CDR2 is FQGNSA. CDR3 residues: CASSLRRANQETQYF. The CDR3 bases are TGTGCCAGCAGCTTACGGAGGGCGAACCAAGAGACCCAGTACTTC.

The V and J genes are TRBV7-2 and TRBJ1-1; no firm D call. The CDR3 loop spans 13 amino acids. Trimming stripped 1 base from V and 11 bases from J, with 14 bases between. The germline gives CDR1 SGHTA, CDR2 FQGNSA. CDR3 DNA: TGTGCCAGCAGCTTAGGAAGGGCCTGGAGTGCTTTCTTT. Its translation: CASSLGRAWSAFF.

This chain links TRBV20-1 with TRBJ2-7; D perhaps matches TRBD1 (6 bases). The germline CDR1 and CDR2 sequences are DFQATT and SNEGSKA (reference sequence). The length of the CDR3 is 16 residues. V lost 0 bases and J lost 1, with 16 bases in between. CDR3 residues: CSARDRGIPWSYEQYF. In nucleotides, the CDR3 is TGCAGTGCTAGAGATAGGGGGATCCCTTGGTCCTACGAGCAGTACTTC.

The rearrangement uses TRBV7-6 and TRBJ2-7, with a weak D call TRBD1 (9 bases). With 5 bases removed from V and 3 bases from J, the gap between germline ends came to 14 bases. Germline CDR1 reads SGHVS; CDR2 reads FNYEAQ. There are 14 residues in the CDR3. DNA for the CDR3: TGTGCCAGCAGCCGGGGGGGACAGGGCTACGAGCAGTACTTC. Encoded protein: CASSRGGQGYEQYF. Using reference TRBV7-6 and TRBJ2-7 for the parts outside the CDR3, the full variable domain is GAGVSQSPRYKVTKRGQDVALRCDPISGHVSLYWYRQALGQGPEFLTYFNYEAQQDKSGLPNDRFSAERPEGSISTLTIQRTEQRDSAMYRCASSRGGQGYEQYFGPGTRLTVT.

This clonotype was found a few times. The rearrangement links TRBV21-1 to TRBJ1-5; TRBD1 is the table's D call and was not checked against the DNA. TRBV21-1 is flagged as a pseudogene. The CDR3 has 14 amino acids. This chain's CDR3 is CASSTGQVNQPQHF. The CDR3 DNA reads as TGTGCCAGCAGTACGGGACAGGTTAATCAGCCCCAGCATTTT.

The rearrangement links TRBV20-1 to TRBJ2-7; 8 bases align to TRBD1. Germline trimming cut 6 bases from V and 1 base from J; bases unmatched to any gene: 8. The CDR3 has 14 residues. Looked up from germline, CDR1 is DFQATT and CDR2 is SNEGSKA (reference sequence). DNA for the CDR3: TGCAGTGCGATCGGACAGGGCGAGTCCTACGAGCAGTACTTC. This translates into CSAIGQGESYEQYF.

Regarding this clonotype: In this CDR3 the conserved last residue, phenylalanine or tryptophan, is missing, so a read error is likely. The chain has TRBV4-3 and TRBJ2-7, with D possibly matching TRBD1 (6 bases). The CDR3 spans 16 residues. Deletions cut 0 bases from V and 3 bases from J, with 15 bases between. The germline CDR1 and CDR2 sequences are LGHNA and YSLEER. CDR3 nucleotide sequence: TGCGCCAGCAGCCAAGATTCCAGCAGGGGCTTCTACGAGCAGTACCTC. Encoded protein: CASSQDSSRGFYEQYL.

The chain carries TRBV11-1 and TRBJ2-1; possibly TRBD1 for D (6 bases). Germline V lookup: CDR1 SGHAT, CDR2 FQDESV (reference sequence). This CDR3 has 19 residues. The ends were cut back, 4 bases at V and 7 bases at J, with 29 bases in the middle. The CDR3 DNA sequence: TGTGCCAGCAGCTCATCCATTCTGCGTTGGGACACCCCTAGAAATGAGCAGTTCTTC. Protein: CASSSSILRWDTPRNEQFF.

This rearrangement joins TRBV4-1 to TRBJ2-7, with TRBD1 as a possible D gene (5 bases). Trimming took off 6 bases at V and 6 bases at J, with 18 bases between the two ends. The CDR3 totals 14 residues. Germline V gives CDR1 MGHRA, CDR2 YSYEKL. The CDR3 here is CASSLGARVPEQYF. CDR3 sequence (DNA): TGCGCCAGCAGTCTTGGGGCAAGAGTCCCCGAGCAGTACTTC.

The V and J genes are TRBV27 and TRBJ2-2; a possible D gene is TRBD1 (6 bases). The CDR3 contains 14 residues. Per the germline V gene, CDR1 is MNHEY and CDR2 is SMNVEV (reference sequence). V was shortened by 8 bases and J by 2 bases, with 12 bases between the two germline ends. The CDR3 sequence is CASGTTLNTGELFF. For the CDR3, the DNA is TGTGCCAGCGGGACAACGCTAAACACCGGGGAGCTGTTTTTT.

The table lists this clonotype with a few counts. The chain couples TRBV5-1 to TRBJ2-2; D gene unclear. The CDR3 is made up of 14 amino acids. Germline assignment: CDR1 SGHRS and CDR2 YFSETQ. The V and J ends lost 4 bases and 9 bases respectively, with 16 bases between them. The CDR3 spells CASSPEALSWELFF. The CDR3 DNA follows: TGCGCCAGCAGCCCAGAGGCCCTTTCGTGGGAGCTGTTTTTT. Full variable domain (missing parts from reference TRBV5-1 and TRBJ2-2): KAGVTQTPRYLIKTRGQQVTLSCSPISGHRSVSWYQQTPGQGLQFLFEYFSETQRNKGNFPGRFSGRQFSNSRSEMNVSTLELGDSALYLCASSPEALSWELFFGEGSRLTVL.

CDR3 sequence: CASSWRNSYEQYF. CDR3 nucleotide sequence: TGTGCCAGCAGTTGGAGGAACAGCTACGAGCAGTACTTC. V is TRBV6-6 and J is TRBJ2-7; weak D call: TRBD2 (5 bases). Germline V gives CDR1 MNHNY, CDR2 SVGAGI (reference sequence). This CDR3 comprises 13 residues. V lost 4 bases to trimming and J lost 3 bases, with 10 bases between them.

V and J are TRBV4-1 and TRBJ1-1, with D perhaps matching TRBD1 (5 bases). This CDR3 is 14 amino acids long. V lost 0 bases and J 4 bases, leaving 9 bases between the germline ends. The germline V gene has CDR1 MGHRA and CDR2 YSYEKL. The CDR3 protein is CASSQEAGSTEAFF. CDR3 bases: TGCGCCAGCAGCCAAGAGGCAGGGAGCACTGAAGCTTTCTTT.

CDR3 nucleotides: TGTGCCAGCAGCTTAGAGTGGCAGGGTGAGCAGTACTTC. The encoded protein is CASSLEWQGEQYF. The chain couples TRBV11-2 to TRBJ2-7; D may be TRBD1 (5 bases). Germline V gene data show CDR1 as SGHAT and CDR2 as FQNNGV. This CDR3 is built from 13 residues. The V end was cut by 0 bases, the J end by 7 bases, with 10 bases between.

The table lists this clonotype with a few counts. The chain has TRBV6-2 or TRBV6-3 and TRBJ2-3; TRBD1 might be the D (6 bases). Trimming cost V 6 bases and J 3 bases, with 13 bases left between them. The germline V gene has CDR1 MNHEY and CDR2 SVGEGT. This CDR3 contains 14 residues. This CDR3 is CASRPWQGTDTQYF. CDR3 nucleotides: TGTGCCAGCAGACCCTGGCAGGGGACAGATACGCAGTATTTT.

This clonotype was found a few times. The rearrangement links TRBV30 to TRBJ1-2; D unresolved. V was pared by 2 bases and J by 4 bases, with 14 bases between. Germline CDR1 GTSNPN, CDR2 SVGIG (reference sequence). The CDR3 consists of 14 residues. DNA for the CDR3: TGTGCCTGGAGTTGGGCAGAAAATTCCTATGGCTACACCTTC. Its protein product is CAWSWAENSYGYTF. The variable domain in full, with the rest retrieved from reference TRBV30 and TRBJ1-2, is SQTIHQWPATLVQPVGSPLSLECTVEGTSNPNLYWYRQAAGRGLQLLFYSVGIGQISSEVPQNLSASRPQDRQFILSSKKLLLSDSGFYLCAWSWAENSYGYTFGSGTRLTVV.

This clonotype was seen only a few times. The chain couples TRBV7-2 to TRBJ1-5; 8 nucleotides agree with TRBD1. This CDR3 has 14 amino acids. Germline-derived CDR1 and CDR2 are SGHTA and FQGNSA. Trimming removed 5 bases from V and 5 bases from J; junction bases left unmatched: 5. The CDR3: CASSRTGPHQPQHF. As DNA, the CDR3 is TGTGCCAGCAGCCGGACAGGGCCTCATCAGCCCCAGCATTTT.

This clonotype has ten or more counts. V and J are TRBV5-1 and TRBJ2-1, with 8 bases matching TRBD1. In germline, CDR1 is SGHRS, CDR2 YFSETQ. Losses at the gene ends were 4 bases for V and 6 bases for J; bases not matched to a gene: 9. The CDR3 has 15 amino acids. CDR3 region: CASSVGDRPINEQFF. In DNA form, the CDR3 reads TGCGCCAGCAGCGTTGGGGACAGGCCGATCAATGAGCAGTTCTTC.

The DNA for the CDR3 is TGTGCCAGCAGTTTTGTTGCGGGGGGGCCGAAGCGAGAGACCCAGTACTTC. Translation: CASSFVAGGPKRETQYF. The V gene is TRBV28, the J gene TRBJ2-5, with 9 bases matching TRBD2. In germline, CDR1 is MDHEN, CDR2 SYDVKM. This CDR3 has 17 residues. J lost 4 bases, V lost 3 bases, and 12 bases had no gene match.